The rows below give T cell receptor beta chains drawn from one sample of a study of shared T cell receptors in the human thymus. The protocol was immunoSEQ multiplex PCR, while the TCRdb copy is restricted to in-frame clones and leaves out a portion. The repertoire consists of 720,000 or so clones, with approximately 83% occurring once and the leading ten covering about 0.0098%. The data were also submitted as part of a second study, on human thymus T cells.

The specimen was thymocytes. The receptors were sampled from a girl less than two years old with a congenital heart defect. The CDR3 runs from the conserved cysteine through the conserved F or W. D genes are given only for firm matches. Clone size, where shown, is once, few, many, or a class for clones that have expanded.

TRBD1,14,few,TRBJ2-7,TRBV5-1,TGCGCCAGCAGCTTGGATAGGACAGGCTACGAGCAGTACTTC,CASSLDRTGYEQYF
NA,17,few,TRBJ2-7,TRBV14,TGTGCCAGCAGCCAAGATAGCCTGACTGGAATTTTGGGCGAGCAGTACTTC,CASSQDSLTGILGEQYF
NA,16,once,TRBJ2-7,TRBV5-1,TGCGCCAGCAGCTTGGAGTCAGGACCCGCGGGCTACGAGCAGTACTTC,CASSLESGPAGYEQYF
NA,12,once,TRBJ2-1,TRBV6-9,TGTGCCAATAGGAACAGGCCCTGTGAGCAGTTCTTC,CANRNRPCEQFF
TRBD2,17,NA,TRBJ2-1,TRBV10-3,TGTGCCATCAGTACTAAACTAGCGGGGGGCTCCTGCAATGAGCAGTTCTTC,CAISTKLAGGSCNEQFF
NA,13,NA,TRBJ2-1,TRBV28,TGTGCCAGCAGCCGAGGTGGCTACAATGAGCAGTTCTTC,CASSRGGYNEQFF
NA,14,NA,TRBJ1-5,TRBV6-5,TGTGCCAGCAGTTACGGCAGGGCTGTGCAGCCCCAGCATTTT,CASSYGRAVQPQHF
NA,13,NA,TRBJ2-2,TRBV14,TGTGCCAGCAGCCAAGCCCCCTCCGGGGAGCTGTTTTTT,CASSQAPSGELFF
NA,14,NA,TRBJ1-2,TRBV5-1,TGCGCCAGCAGCTTGTTGGGCAGAGACTATGGCTACACCTTC,CASSLLGRDYGYTF
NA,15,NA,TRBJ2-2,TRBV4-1,TGCGCCAGCAGCCAAGCCCCAGGGAACACCGGGGAGCTGTTTTTT,CASSQAPGNTGELFF
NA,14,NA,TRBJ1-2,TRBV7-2,TGTGCCAGCAGCATCCCAGGGATAATGGATGGCTACACCTTC,CASSIPGIMDGYTF
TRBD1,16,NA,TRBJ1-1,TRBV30,TGTGCCTGGAGTCCACGGCGGGACAGGTTGAACACTGAAGCTTTCTTT,CAWSPRRDRLNTEAFF
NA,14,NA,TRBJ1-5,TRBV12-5,TGTGCTAGTGGTTTCCCACAGGTTCATCAGCCCCAGCATTTT,CASGFPQVHQPQHF
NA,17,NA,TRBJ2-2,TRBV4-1,TGCGCCAGCAGCCAAGAAGCCCGGAGGATATGCACCGGGGAGCTGTTTTTT,CASSQEARRICTGELFF
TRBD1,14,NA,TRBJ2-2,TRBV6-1,TGTGCCACCCCAGGGGGATGGGGCACCGGGGAGCTGTTTTTT,CATPGGWGTGELFF
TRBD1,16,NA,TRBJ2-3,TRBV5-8,TGTGCCAGCAGCGATACGACAGGGGCTAGCACAGATACGCAGTATTTT,CASSDTTGASTDTQYF
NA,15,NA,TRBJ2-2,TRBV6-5,TGTGCCAGCAGTACCAAAACTAGGTCCGCCGGGGAGCTGTTTTTT,CASSTKTRSAGELFF
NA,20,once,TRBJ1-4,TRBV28,TGTGCCAGCAGTTTATTATCGACGGGAGTTAGGGGTCCAACTAATGAAAAACTGTTTTTT,CASSLLSTGVRGPTNEKLFF
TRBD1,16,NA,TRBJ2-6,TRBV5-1,TGCGCCAGCATTCCGGGACAGCTCTCTGGGGCCAACGTCCTGACTTTC,CASIPGQLSGANVLTF
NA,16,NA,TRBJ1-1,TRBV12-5,TGTGCTAGTGGTTTGTTTTTGGGCAGGGGACACACTGAAGCTTTCTTT,CASGLFLGRGHTEAFF
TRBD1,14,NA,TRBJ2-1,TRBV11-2,TGTGCCAGCAGCTTTATACAGGGGGTGAATGAGCAGTTCTTC,CASSFIQGVNEQFF
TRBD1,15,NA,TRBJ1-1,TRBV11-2,TGTGCCAGCAGCCCCAGGACAGGGATGAACACTGAAGCTTTCTTT,CASSPRTGMNTEAFF
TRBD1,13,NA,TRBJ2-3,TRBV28,TGTGCCATCCTTGACAGGGGCACAGATACGCAGTATTTT,CAILDRGTDTQYF
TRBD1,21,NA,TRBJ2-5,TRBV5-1,TGCGCCAGCAGCTTGAGTCCCCCTCTAGCGACCGACAGGGGGGCTCGGGAGACCCAGTACTTC,CASSLSPPLATDRGARETQYF
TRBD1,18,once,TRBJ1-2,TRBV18,TGTGCCAGCTCACCATATCCGGGACAGGGGATACTTTACTATGGCTACACCTTC,CASSPYPGQGILYYGYTF
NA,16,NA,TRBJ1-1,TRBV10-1,TGCGCCAGCAGTGAGGTACAGGGAATAGGCGTCGCTGAAGCTTTCTTT,CASSEVQGIGVAEAFF
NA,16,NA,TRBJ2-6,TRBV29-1,TGCAGCGTTGAGTCGTTGACTGTCTCTGGGGCCAACGTCCTGACTTTC,CSVESLTVSGANVLTF
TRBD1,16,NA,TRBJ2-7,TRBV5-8,TGTGCCAGCAGCCCGGACAGGGCGGGGAACTCCTACGAGCAGTACTTC,CASSPDRAGNSYEQYF
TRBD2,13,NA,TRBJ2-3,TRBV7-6,TGTGCCAGCAGTTCAAGGACTAGCTGGTCGCAGTATTTT,CASSSRTSWSQYF
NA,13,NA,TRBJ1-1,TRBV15,TGTGCCACCAGCAGGGGCCCAAACACTGAAGCTTTCTTT,CATSRGPNTEAFF
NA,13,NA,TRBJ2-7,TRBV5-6,TGTGCCAGCAGCTTGGTAGGGGGCTACGAGCAGTACTTC,CASSLVGGYEQYF
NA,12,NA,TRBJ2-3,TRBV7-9,TGTGCCAGCAGCATAAGCACAGATACGCAGTATTTT,CASSISTDTQYF
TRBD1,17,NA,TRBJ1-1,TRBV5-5,TGTGCCAGCAGCTTGGGACAGGGCTCGATCAGGAACACTGAAGCTTTCTTT,CASSLGQGSIRNTEAFF
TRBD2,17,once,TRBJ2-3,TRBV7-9,TGTGCCAGCAGCTCGAATGCTAGCGGGGCCCTCACAGATACGCAGTATTTT,CASSSNASGALTDTQYF
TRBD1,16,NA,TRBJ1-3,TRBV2,TGTGCCAGCAGTGCGACAGGGCCCCACTCTGGAAACACCATATATTTT,CASSATGPHSGNTIYF
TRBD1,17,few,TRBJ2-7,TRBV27,TGTGCCAGCAGGCACGCCCCTAAGACAGGGAGTATCTACGAGCAGTACTTC,CASRHAPKTGSIYEQYF
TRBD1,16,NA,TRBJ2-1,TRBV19,TGTGCCAGTAGCCGCTCGGGACAGGGAGAAATCAATGAGCAGTTCTTC,CASSRSGQGEINEQFF
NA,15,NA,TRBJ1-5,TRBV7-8,TGTGCCAGCAGCTTAGCGTCAGGCCATGGGCAGCCCCAGCATTTT,CASSLASGHGQPQHF
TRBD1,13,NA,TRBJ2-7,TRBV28,TGTGCCAGTCAGACAGGGGCCCCGGGGGAGCAGTACTTC,CASQTGAPGEQYF
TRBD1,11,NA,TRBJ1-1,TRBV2,TGTGCCAGCCGGACAGGGGGTGAAGCTTTCTTT,CASRTGGEAFF
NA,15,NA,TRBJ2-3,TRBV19,TGTGCCAGCCCCCTCGTAGACAGCAGCACAGATACGCAGTATTTT,CASPLVDSSTDTQYF
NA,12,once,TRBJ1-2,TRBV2,TGTGCCAGCCCCACCGGAGGCTATGGCTACACCTTC,CASPTGGYGYTF
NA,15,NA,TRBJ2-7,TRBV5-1,TGCGCCAGCAGCTTGGGCCTCCGCCAGATTTACGAGCAGTACTTC,CASSLGLRQIYEQYF
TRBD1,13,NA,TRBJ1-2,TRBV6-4,TGTGCCACCCAGGGAGACAGGGCCTATGGCTACACCTTC,CATQGDRAYGYTF
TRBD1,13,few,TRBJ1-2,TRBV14,TGTGCCAGCAGGCTCGGGACAGGGGCCGCCTACACCTTC,CASRLGTGAAYTF
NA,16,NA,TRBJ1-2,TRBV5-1,TGCGCCAGCAGCCCCGATTGGGGGCCCACGAACTATGGCTACACCTTC,CASSPDWGPTNYGYTF
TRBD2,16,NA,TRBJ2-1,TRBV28,TGTGCCAGCAGTTTCCGTAGCGGGGGAGGTAACAATGAGCAGTTCTTC,CASSFRSGGGNNEQFF
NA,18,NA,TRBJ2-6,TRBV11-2,TGTGCCAGCAGCTTCGGTCAGGGTGCTCTTTTTGGGGCCAACGTCCTGACTTTC,CASSFGQGALFGANVLTF
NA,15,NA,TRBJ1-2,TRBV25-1,TGTGCCAGCAGTGACCCCCTGAATAAGGAGGACGGCTACACCTTC,CASSDPLNKEDGYTF
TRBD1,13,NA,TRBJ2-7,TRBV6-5,TGTGCCAGCCGACAGGGGTCTAAGAGCGAGCAGTACTTC,CASRQGSKSEQYF
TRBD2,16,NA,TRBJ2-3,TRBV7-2,TGTGCCAGCAGCTTAGTTGCGGGGGGCCTGAGGGATACGCAGTATTTT,CASSLVAGGLRDTQYF
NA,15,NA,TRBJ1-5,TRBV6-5,TGTGCCAGCAGCCCTACCGACAGATTCAATCAGCCCCAGCATTTT,CASSPTDRFNQPQHF
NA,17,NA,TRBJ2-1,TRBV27,TGTGCCAGCAGTTTGAGGGGGGGGCGCGGGCACGACAATGAGCAGTTCTTC,CASSLRGGRGHDNEQFF
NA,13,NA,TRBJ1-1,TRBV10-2,TGCGCCAGCAGCGTACAGGGAAAAGGTGAAGCTTTCTTT,CASSVQGKGEAFF
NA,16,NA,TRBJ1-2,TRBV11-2,TGTGCCAGCAGCTCCCAAGGGGGTATGGCTGGGAGTGGCTACACCTTC,CASSSQGGMAGSGYTF
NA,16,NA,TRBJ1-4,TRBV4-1,TGCGCCAGCAGCCCACCCCGGACAGAAACTAATGAAAAACTGTTTTTT,CASSPPRTETNEKLFF
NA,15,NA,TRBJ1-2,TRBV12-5,TGTGCTAGTGGTGCCGATGGACGGAGCGGCTATGGCTACACCTTC,CASGADGRSGYGYTF
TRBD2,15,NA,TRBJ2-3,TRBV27,TGTGCCAGCAGTTCTAGCGGGGGGGCCTCAGATACGCAGTATTTT,CASSSSGGASDTQYF